The 14 T cell receptor beta chains given below trace back to one sample, sequenced in a study of blood T cell repertoires in COVID-19. Method: immunoSEQ multiplex PCR; TCRdb's copy keeps in-frame clones and lacks some. The sample shows about 410,000 clones, roughly 88% of them seen only once. The specimen was PBMCs or T cells enriched from blood (not recorded which). These receptors came from a man aged 18 to 30 who had recovered from COVID-19.

The chain joins TRBV10-2 to TRBJ2-7; TRBD2 matches 10 bases. Trimming cost V 8 bases and J 3 bases; bases outside gene matches: 13. The CDR3 is made up of 16 amino acids. Per the germline V gene, CDR1 is WSHSY and CDR2 is SAAADI. This CDR3 reads CASRGTSDFVIYEQYF. The CDR3 DNA reads as TGCGCCAGCCGGGGGACTAGCGACTTTGTTATCTACGAGCAGTACTTC.

V is TRBV6-5 and J is TRBJ1-2, with 10 bases identical to TRBD1. Trimming removed 6 bases from V and 11 bases from J; junction bases left unmatched: 9. CDR3 length: 13 residues. CDR1 and CDR2 from the germline V gene are MNHEY and SVGAGI. The CDR3 bases are TGTGCCAGCAGAGGTCCGGGACAGGGGAGTTACACCTTC. Amino acid sequence: CASRGPGQGSYTF.

The chain combines TRBV29-1 with TRBJ2-5, with 8 bases matching TRBD2. The CDR3 totals 14 residues. CDR1 and CDR2 from the germline V gene are SQVTM and ANQGSEA. The V and J ends lost 4 bases and 5 bases, in that order; junction bases with no gene match: 9. CDR3 protein: CSVASGPRWETQYF. The CDR3 coding sequence is TGCAGCGTTGCTAGCGGGCCCCGATGGGAGACCCAGTACTTC. The variable domain in full, completed from reference TRBV29-1 and TRBJ2-5, reads SAVISQKPSRDICQRGTSLTIQCQVDSQVTMMFWYRQQPGQSLTLIATANQGSEATYESGFVIDKFPISRPNLTFSTLTVSNMSPEDSSIYLCSVASGPRWETQYFGPGTRLLVL.

This clone was found a few times. The chain combines TRBV7-9 with TRBJ2-1; no clear D gene. V lost 5 bases to trimming and J lost 10 bases, with 21 bases between them. The CDR3 loop spans 15 amino acids. From germline, CDR1 is SEHNR and CDR2 FQNEAQ (reference sequence). The CDR3 loop reads CASSAHLGELAEQFF. The CDR3 coding sequence is TGTGCCAGCAGCGCCCACCTAGGAGAGCTCGCAGAGCAGTTCTTC.

The chain joins TRBV6-5 to TRBJ1-1; TRBD1 matches at 8 bases. The CDR3 has 13 residues. V lost 7 bases, J lost 8 bases, and 9 bases stayed unmatched. Germline assignment: CDR1 MNHEY and CDR2 SVGAGI. CDR3 region: CASTKPGQVEAFF. In DNA form, the CDR3 reads TGTGCCAGCACAAAACCGGGACAGGTGGAAGCTTTCTTT.

The V call is TRBV27, the J call TRBJ2-7; 7 bases map to TRBD1. The germline V gene has CDR1 MNHEY and CDR2 SMNVEV (reference sequence). V was clipped by 0 bases and J by 3 bases; unmatched bases: 2. This CDR3 region has 14 residues. The CDR3 sequence: CASSLSGTVYEQYF. DNA for the CDR3: TGTGCCAGCAGTTTATCGGGGACAGTCTACGAGCAGTACTTC.

The gene calls are TRBV5-4 and TRBJ2-5; tentative D call: TRBD1 (5 bases). V was cut by 4 bases and J by 5 bases, with 12 bases left in between. Germline lookup yields CDR1 SGHNT and CDR2 YYREEE (reference sequence). The CDR3 has 13 amino acids. This CDR3 is CASSPRDIETQYF. The DNA for the CDR3 is TGTGCCAGCAGCCCCAGGGATATCGAGACCCAGTACTTC.

The rearrangement links TRBV6-1 to TRBJ1-5, with TRBD1 identical over 8 bases. The CDR3 runs to 17 residues. In germline, CDR1 is MNHNS, CDR2 SASEGT. The ends lost 4 bases at V and 7 bases at J; junction bases unmatched: 15. In DNA, the CDR3 is TGTGCCAGCAGTGTGCAGGGGGCGCATGGAGTTTACCAGCCCCAGCATTTT. Translation: CASSVQGAHGVYQPQHF.

The chain has TRBV15 and TRBJ1-6, with D possibly being TRBD1 (6 bases). The CDR3 is 15 residues long. Germline lookup yields CDR1 LNHNV and CDR2 YYDKDF (reference sequence). Trimming stripped 1 base from V and 8 bases from J, with 12 bases between. This CDR3 is CATSRAGPGDSPLHF. Written as DNA, the CDR3 is TGTGCCACCAGCAGAGCTGGTCCAGGGGATTCACCCCTCCACTTT.

DNA for the CDR3: TGTGCCACCGAAGGGAGGACAGGAGGTAGCGAGCAGTACTTC. The encoded protein is CATEGRTGGSEQYF. The rearrangement uses TRBV10-3 and TRBJ2-7, with TRBD1 as a possible D gene (7 bases). CDR1 ENHRY and CDR2 SYGVKD come from the germline V gene. V lost 10 bases, J lost 6 bases, and 22 bases lay in between. CDR3 length: 14 amino acids.

V and J are TRBV30 and TRBJ1-2; perhaps TRBD1 as D (5 bases). This CDR3 spans 15 amino acids. V gave up 3 bases and J gave up 7 bases, with 21 bases separating them. Germline values: CDR1 GTSNPN, CDR2 SVGIG (reference sequence). Here the CDR3 DNA reads TGTGCCTGGAGGGGGGGGAGACAGCGTGGTTCTGGCTACACCTTC. It is translated as CAWRGGRQRGSGYTF.

The table lists this clone with a few counts. The chain combines TRBV30 with TRBJ1-1; TRBD1 matches at 7 bases. CDR3 length equals 13 residues. V was clipped by 2 bases and J by 9 bases; unmatched bases: 9. The V gene's germline CDR1 is GTSNPN and CDR2 SVGIG (reference sequence). CDR3 sequence: CAWSFAGGYQAFF. The CDR3 bases are TGTGCCTGGAGTTTTGCAGGGGGTTATCAAGCTTTCTTT. Looking up the rest from reference TRBV30 and TRBJ1-1 gives the full variable domain: SQTIHQWPATLVQPVGSPLSLECTVEGTSNPNLYWYRQAAGRGLQLLFYSVGIGQISSEVPQNLSASRPQDRQFILSSKKLLLSDSGFYLCAWSFAGGYQAFFGQGTRLTVV.

The chain couples TRBV24-1 to TRBJ1-5; 7 bases are shared with TRBD1. This CDR3 has 12 amino acids. Germline V gene sequence: CDR1 KGHDR, CDR2 SFDVKD. The V and J ends lost 9 bases and 4 bases, in that order; junction bases with no gene match: 2. The CDR3: CATGTANQPQHF. In nucleotides, the CDR3 is TGTGCCACCGGGACAGCTAATCAGCCCCAGCATTTT.

CDR3 nucleotide sequence: TGTGCCACAGACAGGGGGTTCGGGGCCAACGTCCTGACTTTC. Protein product: CATDRGFGANVLTF. J is TRBJ2-6 and V is TRBV15; 9 bases align to TRBD1. V lost 9 bases, J lost 4 bases, and 4 bases stayed unmatched. The CDR3 is 14 residues long. CDR1 and CDR2 from the germline V gene are LNHNV and YYDKDF (reference sequence).